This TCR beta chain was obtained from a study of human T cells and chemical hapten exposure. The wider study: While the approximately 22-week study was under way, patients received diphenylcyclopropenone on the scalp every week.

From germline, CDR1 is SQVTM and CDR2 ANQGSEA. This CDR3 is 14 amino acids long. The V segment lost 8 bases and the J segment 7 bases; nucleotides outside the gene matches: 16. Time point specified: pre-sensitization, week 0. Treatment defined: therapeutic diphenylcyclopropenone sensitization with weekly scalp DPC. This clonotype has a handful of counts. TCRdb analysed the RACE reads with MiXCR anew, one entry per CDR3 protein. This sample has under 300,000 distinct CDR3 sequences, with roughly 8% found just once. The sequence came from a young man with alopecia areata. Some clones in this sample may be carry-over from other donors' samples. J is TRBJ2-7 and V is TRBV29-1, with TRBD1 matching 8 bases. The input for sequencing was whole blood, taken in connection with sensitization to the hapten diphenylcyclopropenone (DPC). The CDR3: CSTARGQGAFEQYF. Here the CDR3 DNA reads TGCAGCACCGCCCGCGGTCAGGGGGCCTTTGAGCAGTACTTC.